This T cell receptor beta chain was captured in a study of CD8+CD57+ T cells in acquired aplastic anemia. The wider study: CD4+ and CD8+ cells, once sorted, gave DNA averaging roughly 3.4 ug. Overall study results and limits: Patients versus controls showed no significant CD8+ Simpson's diversity difference.

TCR beta VDJ and CDR3 profiles were obtained from a genomic DNA template. TCRdb used MiXCR to reprocess the reads, holding one entry per CDR3 protein. The data contain 150,000 to 200,000 distinct CDR3 sequences, 63% of them seen just once; the ten biggest clones take up about two fifths. This clonotype was recorded once. Its specificity is not known. Patients selected for sequencing had displayed CD8+CD57+ cell expansion by flow cytometry. Trimming took off 1 base at V and 2 bases at J, with 9 bases between the two ends. This CDR3 has 15 residues. Germline CDR1 reads SGHRS; CDR2 reads YFSETQ. The specimen was sorted CD4+, CD8+, or CD8+CD57+ T cells (not recorded which) from PBMCs. This TCR came from a human donor with aplastic anemia. The chain is built from TRBV5-1 and TRBJ2-2, with D perhaps matching TRBD2 (5 bases). The DNA of the CDR3 is TGCGCCAGCAGCTTGTCGGGGAGTAACACCGGGGAGCTGTTTTTT. Translated: CASSLSGSNTGELFF.